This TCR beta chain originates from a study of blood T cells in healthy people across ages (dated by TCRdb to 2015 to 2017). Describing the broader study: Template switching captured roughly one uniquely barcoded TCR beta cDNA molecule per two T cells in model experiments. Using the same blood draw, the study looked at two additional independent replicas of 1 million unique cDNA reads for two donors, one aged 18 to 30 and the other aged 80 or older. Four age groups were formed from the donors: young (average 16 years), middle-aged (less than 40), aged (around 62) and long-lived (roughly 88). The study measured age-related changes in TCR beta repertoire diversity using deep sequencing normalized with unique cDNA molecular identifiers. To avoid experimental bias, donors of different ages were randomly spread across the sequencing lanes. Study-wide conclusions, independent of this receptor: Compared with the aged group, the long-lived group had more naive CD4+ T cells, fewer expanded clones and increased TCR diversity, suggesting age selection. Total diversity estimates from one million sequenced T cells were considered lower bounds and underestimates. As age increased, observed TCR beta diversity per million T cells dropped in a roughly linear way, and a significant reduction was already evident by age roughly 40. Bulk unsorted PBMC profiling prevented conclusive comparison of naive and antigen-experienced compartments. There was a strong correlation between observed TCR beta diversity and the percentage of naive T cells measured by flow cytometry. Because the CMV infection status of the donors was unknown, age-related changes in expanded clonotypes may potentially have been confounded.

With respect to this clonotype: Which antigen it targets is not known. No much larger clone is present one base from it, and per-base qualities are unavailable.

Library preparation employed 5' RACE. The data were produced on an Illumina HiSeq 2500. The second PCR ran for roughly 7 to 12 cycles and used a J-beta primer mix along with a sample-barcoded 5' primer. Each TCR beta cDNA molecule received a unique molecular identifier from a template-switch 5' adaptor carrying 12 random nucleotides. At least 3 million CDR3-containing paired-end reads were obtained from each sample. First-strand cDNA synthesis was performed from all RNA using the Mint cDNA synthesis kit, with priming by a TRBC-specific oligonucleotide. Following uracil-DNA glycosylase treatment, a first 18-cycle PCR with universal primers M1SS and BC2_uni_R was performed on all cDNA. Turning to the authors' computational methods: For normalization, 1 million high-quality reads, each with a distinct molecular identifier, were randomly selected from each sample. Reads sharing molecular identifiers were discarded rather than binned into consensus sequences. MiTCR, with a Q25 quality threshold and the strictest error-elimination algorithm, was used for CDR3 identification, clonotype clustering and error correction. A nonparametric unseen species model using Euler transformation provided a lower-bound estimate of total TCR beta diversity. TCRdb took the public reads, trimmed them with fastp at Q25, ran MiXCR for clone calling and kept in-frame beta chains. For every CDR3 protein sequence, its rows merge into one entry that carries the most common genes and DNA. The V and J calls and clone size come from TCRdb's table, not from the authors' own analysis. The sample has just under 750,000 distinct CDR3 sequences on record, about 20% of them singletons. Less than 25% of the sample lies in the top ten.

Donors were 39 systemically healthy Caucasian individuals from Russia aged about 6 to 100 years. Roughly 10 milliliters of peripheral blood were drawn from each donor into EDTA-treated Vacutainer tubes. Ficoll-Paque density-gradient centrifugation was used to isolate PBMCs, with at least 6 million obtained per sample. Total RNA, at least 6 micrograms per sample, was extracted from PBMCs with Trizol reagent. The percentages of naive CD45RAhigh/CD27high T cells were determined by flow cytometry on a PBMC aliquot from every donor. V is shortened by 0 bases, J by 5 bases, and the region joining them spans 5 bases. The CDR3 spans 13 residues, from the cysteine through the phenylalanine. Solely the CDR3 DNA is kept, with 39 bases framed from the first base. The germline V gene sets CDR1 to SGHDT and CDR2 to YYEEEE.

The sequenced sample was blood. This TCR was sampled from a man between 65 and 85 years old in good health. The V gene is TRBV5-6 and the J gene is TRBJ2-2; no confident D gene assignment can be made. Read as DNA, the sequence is TGTGCCAGCAGCTTGGCCCCAACCGGGGAGCTGTTTTTT. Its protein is CASSLAPTGELFF.